The next 5 T cell receptor beta chains were all read from a single sample in a study of T-cell memory formation after mild COVID-19. TCRdb used MiXCR to reprocess the 5' RACE reads, holding one entry per CDR3 protein. This table holds approximately 390,000 distinct CDR3 sequences, around a sixth found once. Specimen: PBMCs or a T cell subset sorted from them (not recorded which). The receptors shown here come from a man younger than 30 who had mild COVID-19 (a few samples of this study predate the infection). Cell type and time point are not known.

In DNA, the CDR3 is TGTGCCAGCAGCTCCTCTACGTTAAGTGTGGGGAGCGACACTGAAGCTTTCTTT. This sequence encodes CASSSSTLSVGSDTEAFF. This chain connects TRBV7-9 to TRBJ1-1; D remains unclear. CDR1 is SEHNR, CDR2 FQNEAQ, per germline (reference sequence). V lost 4 bases to trimming and J lost 3 bases, with 24 bases between them. The CDR3 length is 18 residues.

The chain combines TRBV28 with TRBJ2-7, with 10 bases that match TRBD1. V gave up 4 bases and J gave up 7 bases; unmatched junction bases: 7. The CDR3 length is 14 residues. Germline CDR1 and CDR2: MDHEN and SYDVKM. DNA for the CDR3: TGTGCCAGCAGTTCCGGACAGGGGGTGGGGGAGCAGTACGTC. It is translated as CASSSGQGVGEQYV.

The chain has TRBV29-1 and TRBJ2-7; D is unclear. Trimming removed 2 bases from V and 3 bases from J, with 5 bases in between. Per germline, CDR1 SQVTM and CDR2 ANQGSEA. This CDR3 comprises 11 residues. DNA of the CDR3: TGCAGCGTTGAATACAGCTACGAGCAGTACTTC. Encoded protein: CSVEYSYEQYF.

This sequence joins TRBV4-1 and TRBJ2-7; 7 bases are shared with TRBD2. V dropped 2 bases and J dropped 2; count of bases not matched to a gene: 6. The CDR3 has 15 amino acids. CDR1 is MGHRA and CDR2 is YSYEKL in the germline V gene. The CDR3 protein is CASSQREGKTYEQYF. The CDR3 DNA reads as TGCGCCAGCAGCCAAAGGGAGGGGAAGACCTACGAGCAGTACTTC.

This clonotype showed up many times. The chain couples TRBV5-1 to TRBJ2-2; D possibly corresponds to TRBD2 (5 bases). The germline V gene encodes CDR1 SGHRS and CDR2 YFSETQ. Trimming stripped 4 bases from V and 5 bases from J, with 21 bases between. The CDR3 sequence is 17 residues long. The CDR3 DNA reads as TGCGCCAGCAGCCCTGGAAGCGGCCGGGGTTGGACCGGGGAGCTGTTTTTT. Amino acids: CASSPGSGRGWTGELFF.